The 23 T cell receptor beta chains presented below share a single source sample, sequenced in a study of T cells in Graves' hyperthyroidism and ophthalmopathy. The TCR beta CDR3 regions underwent amplification using RNA transcripts as the source. RT-PCR in the first round (using the HTBI primer set) targeted the TCR CDR3. A single record per CDR3 protein comes from TCRdb applying MiXCR to the multiplex PCR reads. The sample lists tens of thousands of distinct CDR3 sequences, roughly 56% occurring once. Sequenced sample: peripheral blood or thyroid tissue (not recorded which). These receptors were obtained from a man aged 18 to 29 with Graves' hyperthyroidism.

V is TRBV20-1 and J is TRBJ2-2; D call uncertain. The germline V gene encodes CDR1 DFQATT and CDR2 SNEGSKA (reference sequence). Trimming took 7 bases from V and 3 from J, leaving 12 bases between them. The CDR3 spans 13 residues. The DNA of the CDR3 is TGCAGTGGGGGATTACGGGACACCGGGGAGCTGTTTTTT. It translates to CSGGLRDTGELFF.

The DNA for the CDR3 is TGTGCCAGCAGCTTGACCGATCAGCCCCAGCATTTT. Translated: CASSLTDQPQHF. This chain connects TRBV5-6 to TRBJ1-5; the D is unclear. The V end lost 1 base, the J end lost 5 bases, and 4 bases lay between the germline ends. CDR1 SGHDT and CDR2 YYEEEE come from the germline V gene. The CDR3 consists of 12 residues.

The chain couples TRBV10-3 to TRBJ1-1; 7 nucleotides line up with TRBD1. The germline CDR1 and CDR2 sequences are ENHRY and SYGVKD. Trimming cost V 7 bases and J 1 base; bases outside gene matches: 9. CDR3 size: 15 residues. CDR3 DNA sequence: TGTGCCATCAAGGGGGCAGGGACGGGGAACACTGAAGCTTTCTTT. It codes for CAIKGAGTGNTEAFF.

The chain carries TRBV7-9 and TRBJ1-2; the match to TRBD1 covers 7 bases. The CDR3 has 12 residues. Germline values: CDR1 SEHNR, CDR2 FQNEAQ (reference sequence). The V segment lost 5 bases and the J segment 8 bases; nucleotides outside the gene matches: 5. The CDR3: CASSPGQAGYTF. CDR3 DNA: TGTGCCAGCAGCCCTGGACAGGCGGGCTACACCTTC.

This clonotype came up many times. The rearrangement links TRBV2 to TRBJ2-3; 10 bases line up with TRBD2. Unmatched junction bases numbered 4, after V lost 2 bases and J lost 8 bases. This CDR3 spans 14 amino acids. Looked up from germline, CDR1 is SNHLY and CDR2 is FYNNEI. The CDR3 spells CASSESSGSGTQYF. DNA for the CDR3: TGTGCCAGCAGTGAATCTAGCGGGAGTGGTACGCAGTATTTT.

The chain links TRBV2 to TRBJ1-5, with 10 nucleotides matching TRBD1. From germline, CDR1 is SNHLY and CDR2 FYNNEI. The trim removed 5 bases at V and 7 bases at J, leaving 8 bases unmatched. This CDR3 region has 15 residues. CDR3 bases: TGTGCCAGCAGTCGACAGGGGGCTTCGGGGCAGCCCCAGCATTTT. Translation: CASSRQGASGQPQHF. Full variable domain (outside the CDR3, taken from reference TRBV2 and TRBJ1-5): EPEVTQTPSHQVTQMGQEVILRCVPISNHLYFYWYRQILGQKVEFLVSFYNNEISEKSEIFDDQFSVERPDGSNFTLKIRSTKLEDSAMYFCASSRQGASGQPQHFGDGTRLSIL.

About this clonotype itself: A junction end diverges from the germline sequence, so it may reflect a read error. The chain combines TRBV10-3 with TRBJ1-2, with TRBD1 matching 9 bases. Germline V CDR1 and CDR2: ENHRY, SYGVKD. The length of the CDR3 is 14 residues. The CDR3 loop reads CASSQGQGLYGYTF. In DNA, the CDR3 is TGTGCCAGCAGTCAAGGACAGGGGCTCTATGGCTACACCTTC.

The chain couples TRBV29-1 to TRBJ1-1; D unresolved. V gave up 2 bases and J gave up 7 bases, with 11 bases separating them. The CDR3 totals 12 residues. CDR1 and CDR2 (germline): SQVTM, ANQGSEA. This chain's CDR3 is CSVETVTHEAFF. DNA for the CDR3: TGCAGCGTTGAAACGGTAACTCATGAAGCTTTCTTT.

This clonotype was recorded many times. This chain joins TRBV6-2 or TRBV6-3 and TRBJ2-6, with a tentative D call TRBD2 (5 bases). The germline gives CDR1 MNHEY, CDR2 SVGEGT. V dropped 7 bases and J dropped 0 bases, with 13 bases sitting between them. The CDR3 contains 16 residues. The CDR3 DNA is TGTGCCAGCATGGTCCGCCGGGACTCTGGGGCCAACGTCCTGACTTTC. Amino acids: CASMVRRDSGANVLTF.

CDR3 DNA sequence: TGCAGCGTTGAAGGGGTAGCGGCTTACGAGCAGTACTTC. Translated, it gives CSVEGVAAYEQYF. The chain links TRBV29-1 to TRBJ2-7; perhaps TRBD2 as D (6 bases). This CDR3 spans 13 amino acids. Trimming pared 1 base from V and 4 bases from J, leaving 11 bases between. CDR1 and CDR2 from the germline V gene are SQVTM and ANQGSEA.

In regard to this clonotype: Lacking the conserved final phenylalanine or tryptophan, this CDR3 likely reflects a read error. The CDR3 region has the DNA TGTGCCAGCAGCCAGTCCCGGGACTCATACGAGCAGTACCTC. Translating gives CASSQSRDSYEQYL. The rearrangement uses TRBV7-9 and TRBJ2-7; possible D gene TRBD2, 6 bases. The V end was cut by 5 bases, the J end by 4 bases, with 15 bases between. CDR3 length: 14 amino acids. The V gene's germline CDR1 is SEHNR and CDR2 FQNEAQ (reference sequence).

The rearrangement joins TRBV7-9 to TRBJ2-7; 8 bases agree with TRBD2. V lost 1 base, J lost 6 bases, and 5 bases stayed unmatched. This CDR3 has 14 amino acids. Germline V CDR1 and CDR2: SEHNR, FQNEAQ (reference sequence). As DNA, the CDR3 is TGTGCCAGCAGCTTAGAAATAGCGGGGCTCGAGCAGTACTTC. Its protein product is CASSLEIAGLEQYF. The variable domain in full, completed from reference TRBV7-9 and TRBJ2-7, reads DTGVSQNPRHKITKRGQNVTFRCDPISEHNRLYWYRQTLGQGPEFLTYFQNEAQLEKSRLLSDRFSAERPKGSFSTLEIQRTEQGDSAMYLCASSLEIAGLEQYFGPGTRLTVT.

This clonotype was picked up many times. V usage is TRBV7-9 and J usage is TRBJ2-2, with 9 bases identical to TRBD1. Germline CDR1 is SEHNR and CDR2 is FQNEAQ (reference sequence). Germline trimming cut 8 bases from V and 2 bases from J; bases unmatched to any gene: 6. The CDR3 covers 15 residues. CDR3 in DNA: TGTGCCAGCGACGGAACAGGGGGCAACACCGGGGAGCTGTTTTTT. Its translation: CASDGTGGNTGELFF.

This clonotype was detected ten times or more. The V call is TRBV20-1, the J call TRBJ1-5; D not certain. CDR3 length: 19 residues. The germline CDR1 and CDR2 sequences are DFQATT and SNEGSKA (reference sequence). Trimming cost V 5 bases and J 5 bases, with 31 bases left between them. CDR3 nucleotides: TGCAGTGCTGAGCCGGTCGGTTATTCATCCCTTTCCCCATATCAGCCCCAGCATTTT. Protein product: CSAEPVGYSSLSPYQPQHF.

This clonotype was counted a single time. This sequence joins TRBV7-2 and TRBJ2-5; D gene ambiguous. V lost 2 bases to trimming and J lost 4 bases, with 5 bases between them. The CDR3 spans 12 residues. The germline V gene has CDR1 SGHTA and CDR2 FQGNSA. The CDR3 is CASSLRVETQYF. CDR3 coding DNA: TGTGCCAGCAGCTTACGGGTAGAGACCCAGTACTTC.

The gene calls are TRBV2 and TRBJ1-5; 7 bases are shared with TRBD1. The ends lost 6 bases at V and 6 bases at J; junction bases unmatched: 8. This CDR3 spans 14 amino acids. The germline CDR1 and CDR2 sequences are SNHLY and FYNNEI. CDR3 nucleotide sequence: TGTGCCAGCAGCACCGGGACAGCCTTTCAGCCCCAGCATTTT. Protein: CASSTGTAFQPQHF.

This clonotype was observed many times. The J gene is TRBJ1-1, the V gene TRBV9, with D possibly matching TRBD1 (5 bases). The CDR3 covers 14 residues. The germline gives CDR1 SGDLS, CDR2 YYNGEE. V lost 0 bases and J 4 bases, leaving 10 bases between the germline ends. The CDR3 DNA reads as TGTGCCAGCAGCGTAGCTCATGGGGCCACTGAAGCTTTCTTT. As protein: CASSVAHGATEAFF.

This clonotype was counted at least ten times. The V and J genes are TRBV14 and TRBJ2-5; perhaps D is TRBD1 or TRBD2 (5 bases each). Germline assignment: CDR1 SGHDN and CDR2 FVKESK. V was shortened by 0 bases and J by 3 bases, with 17 bases between the two germline ends. The CDR3 is made up of 17 amino acids. In DNA, the CDR3 is TGTGCCAGCAGCCAAGAAGGGGACGCTCCAGGTGAAGAGACCCAGTACTTC. Its protein product is CASSQEGDAPGEETQYF. The full variable domain, with the rest looked up from reference TRBV14 and TRBJ2-5, is EAGVTQFPSHSVIEKGQTVTLRCDPISGHDNLYWYRRVMGKEIKFLLHFVKESKQDESGMPNNRFLAERTGGTYSTLKVQPAELEDSGVYFCASSQEGDAPGEETQYFGPGTRLLVL.

The V call is TRBV18, the J call TRBJ1-2; D gene unclear. Germline values: CDR1 KGHSH, CDR2 LQKENI. V dropped 3 bases and J dropped 2 bases, with 13 bases sitting between them. The CDR3 is 15 residues long. CDR3: CASSPTEVRNYGYTF. In DNA form, the CDR3 reads TGTGCCAGCTCACCCACCGAAGTCAGAAACTATGGCTACACCTTC.

CDR3 sequence: CASSLGLGEQYF. The CDR3 coding sequence is TGTGCCAGCAGCTTAGGATTGGGGGAGCAGTACTTC. The rearrangement joins TRBV7-2 to TRBJ2-7; no clear D. Germline loops: CDR1 SGHTA, CDR2 FQGNSA. Trimming took off 1 base at V and 7 bases at J, with 8 bases between the two ends. The CDR3 extends over 12 amino acids.

This clonotype has ten or more counts. The genes are TRBV6-5 and TRBJ1-6, with TRBD1 as a possible D gene (6 bases). Trimming stripped 4 bases from V and 7 bases from J, with 11 bases between. The CDR3 spans 14 residues. Germline CDR1 is MNHEY and CDR2 is SVGAGI. The CDR3 DNA reads as TGTGCCAGCAGTTCGGCAGGGGAGAATTCACCCCTCCACTTT. Protein: CASSSAGENSPLHF.

This chain joins TRBV25-1 and TRBJ2-6; a weak D match, TRBD1 (5 bases). The CDR3 has 15 amino acids. V was pared by 2 bases and J by 3 bases, with 8 bases between. Germline CDR1 is MGHDK and CDR2 is SYGVNS. The CDR3 spells CASSEAQGGANVLTF. The DNA of the CDR3 is TGTGCCAGCAGTGAAGCGCAGGGTGGGGCCAACGTCCTGACTTTC.

The J gene is TRBJ1-5, the V gene TRBV7-9, with TRBD1 identical over 9 bases. Germline CDR1 and CDR2: SEHNR and FQNEAQ (reference sequence). Trimming cost V 3 bases and J 8 bases; bases outside gene matches: 8. The length of the CDR3 is 15 residues. The CDR3 region has the DNA TGTGCCAGCAGCTTGGGGACAGGGAAATCGGAGCCCCAGCATTTT. Its translation is CASSLGTGKSEPQHF.